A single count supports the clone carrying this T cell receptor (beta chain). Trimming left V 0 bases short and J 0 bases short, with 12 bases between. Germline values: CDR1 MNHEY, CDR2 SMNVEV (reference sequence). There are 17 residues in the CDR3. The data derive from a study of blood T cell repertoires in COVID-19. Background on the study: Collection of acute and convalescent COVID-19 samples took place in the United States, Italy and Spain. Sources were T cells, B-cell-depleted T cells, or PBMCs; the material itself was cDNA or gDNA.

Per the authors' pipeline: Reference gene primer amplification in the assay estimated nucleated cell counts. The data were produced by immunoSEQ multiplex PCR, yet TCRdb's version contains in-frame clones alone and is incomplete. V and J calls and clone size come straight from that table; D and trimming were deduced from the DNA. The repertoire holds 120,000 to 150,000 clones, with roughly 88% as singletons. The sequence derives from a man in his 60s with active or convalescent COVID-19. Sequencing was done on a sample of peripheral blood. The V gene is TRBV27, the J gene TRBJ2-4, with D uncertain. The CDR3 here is CASSLSGRLIAKNIQYF. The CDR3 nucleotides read TGTGCCAGCAGTTTATCGGGCAGATTGATAGCCAAAAACATTCAGTACTTC.